This T cell receptor (beta chain) was documented in a study of Graves' ophthalmopathy and Graves' hyperthyroidism (dated by TCRdb to the late 2010s). About the investigation overall: Peripheral blood samples were taken at the time of initial diagnosis, before any treatment was given. The study used signatures of the TCR beta repertoire to tell Graves' ophthalmopathy apart from Graves' hyperthyroidism and to predict which patients would progress to ophthalmopathy. A discovery set of about a hundred patients (about 45 ophthalmopathy, under 65 stable hyperthyroidism) was enrolled to explore V-J signatures distinguishing ophthalmopathy from hyperthyroidism. An independent validation cohort was composed of 18 hyperthyroidism patients and 17 patients who later progressed from hyperthyroidism to ophthalmopathy. In total, 135 blood samples were TCR-sequenced: 40 to 45 ophthalmopathy, under 80 hyperthyroidism and roughly 17 hyperthyroidism-to-ophthalmopathy patients. Once sampling was done, hyperthyroidism patients were given methimazole at a starting dose of 30 mg daily, while ophthalmopathy patients were given high-dose intravenous methylprednisolone. In six hyperthyroidism patients, the T-cell repertoire of thyroid tissue was compared with the T-cell repertoire of blood. The roughly 100 discovery patients were randomly split 7:3 into training and test sets. The investigation overall reported the following: In cross-validation, the 13-signature model distinguished ophthalmopathy from stable hyperthyroidism with just over 85% sensitivity and around 83% specificity, while in the test set the corresponding values were roughly 80% and 75%. Most of the expanded thyroid clonotypes with a frequency above 0.001 were also detected in blood, and it was suggested that the thyroid immune response may be reflected by blood repertoires. In validation, the model predicted ophthalmopathy progression with over 60% sensitivity and 72.22% specificity; roughly 12 predicted patients were CT-confirmed with GO in a median of approximately 6.5 months. No statistical method was used to predetermine the sample size, and group allocation was not hidden from the investigators.

Notes on this clonotype: Its antigen is not yet known. No much larger clone exists at a distance of one base, and base qualities are not known.

V gives up 6 bases and J gives up 5 bases, and the segment between their germline ends measures 16 bases. The germline V gene provides CDR1 MDHEN and CDR2 SYDVKM. The CDR3 spans 14 residues, from the cysteine through the phenylalanine. Only the CDR3 region is kept as DNA, spanning 42 bases read in frame from base 1. Stable hyperthyroidism was defined as no progression to ophthalmopathy within 18 months of follow-up. Patients with hyperthyroidism were aged 18 to 65 years, had been newly diagnosed, and had a disease duration of less than 2 months. Anyone with other autoimmune diseases, uncontrolled infections, pregnancy or lactation was excluded from the study. Diagnosis relied on clinical symptoms, serum thyroxine, TRAb, thyroid ultrasound and orbital computed tomography. Ficoll-Paque density gradient centrifugation was used to isolate PBMCs from 8.5 to 10 ml of fresh peripheral blood. Total RNA was extracted using Trizol reagent, and RNA quality was checked on an Agilent 2100 Bioanalyzer.

TCR beta CDR3 regions were amplified from RNA transcripts for repertoire sequencing. HTBI primers and the Qiagen OneStep RT-PCR kit were used in a first-round RT-PCR, which was followed by a second-round multiplex PCR, size selection and purification. Libraries were sequenced on an Illumina HiSeq2000 using paired-end 100 bp reads. In the source study's methods: SOAPnuke was used to process the reads, throwing out any read that had adapters, had uncalled bases, had a mean Phred below 15, or lacked an exact constant-primer or identifier match. COPE v1.2.5 was used to merge high-quality paired reads. Each unique nucleotide sequence was treated as a clonotype, and MiTCR v1.1 was used to align the clonotypes to the IMGT TRB V, D and J references. The analysis was limited to V-J combinations with a frequency above 0.0001, which together covered 99.2% of repertoires. For each V-J combination, a TCR clonal expansion and chaos score was defined as the ratio of F50 clonal expansion to chaos observed in the TCRdist matrix. Welch's t-statistics and random forest were used to reduce the features to approximately 13 V-J combinations, which were then used as input to a naive Bayes classifier. Thyroid-blood repertoire similarity was quantified with the Morisita-Horn index. In-frame beta chains were kept once TCRdb had trimmed the public reads at Q25 with fastp and called clones with MiXCR. Rows with one shared CDR3 protein collapse into an entry with the most common genes and DNA. Clone size and V and J calls follow TCRdb, not the original study. Recorded for this sample are 400,000 to 450,000 distinct CDR3 sequences; under 25% of them occurred a single time. The ten top clones hold around 3% of the sample.

Material: peripheral blood. The rearrangement combines TRBV28 with TRBJ1-1, with TRBD1 as a weak D call on 5 bases. The source of this sequence is a woman under 30 with stable Graves' hyperthyroidism. Donor details come from another sample of the same person, matched by shared clones. Here the CDR3 is given as CASSLRGWITEAFF. Read as DNA, the sequence is TGTGCCAGCAGCCTGCGGGGCTGGATTACTGAAGCTTTCTTT. The entire variable domain, with the stretches around the CDR3 drawn from the reference TRBV28 and TRBJ1-1 proteins, is DVKVTQSSRYLVKRTGEKVFLECVQDMDHENMFWYRQDPGLGLRLIYFSYDVKMKEKGDIPEGYSVSREKKERFSLILESASTNQTSMYLCASSLRGWITEAFFGQGTRLTVV.